The text below deals with one TCR beta chain. The CDR3 sequence is 16 residues long. The germline gives CDR1 SEHNR, CDR2 FQNEAQ (reference sequence). J gave up 3 bases and V 2 bases, and 7 bases lay outside the gene matches. The data were obtained in a study of blood T cell repertoires in COVID-19. About the study: Sites in the United States, Italy and Spain provided acute and convalescent COVID-19 samples. Sources were T cells, B-cell-depleted T cells, or PBMCs; the material itself was cDNA or gDNA.

As originally analysed: Nucleated cell counts were estimated from reference gene primer amplification. Here immunoSEQ multiplex PCR was the method, and the copy in TCRdb shows in-frame clones only, minus some. That table supplies the V and J calls and clone size; D and trimming were determined from the DNA. The profile shows just under 85,000 clones, around 80% of them singletons. The TCR sequence derives from an elderly woman with acute or convalescent COVID-19. The sequenced sample was peripheral blood. The chain couples TRBV7-9 to TRBJ2-3; the match to TRBD2 covers 8 bases. CDR3 region: CASSLPAGRATDTQYF. CDR3 DNA sequence: TGTGCCAGCAGCTTACCGGCCGGGAGGGCAACAGATACGCAGTATTTT.